This T cell receptor (beta chain) was captured in a study of OX40 agonist ivuxolimab in advanced cancers. The overall study: With a range of about 23 to 85, age averaged about 59 years, and approximately 83% were male.

The CDR3 is 15 amino acids. Germline lookup yields CDR1 MGHDK and CDR2 SYGVNS. The V segment lost 5 bases and the J segment 2 bases; nucleotides outside the gene matches: 1. The assay was immunoSEQ multiplex PCR, and TCRdb's table has in-frame clones only and misses some. The sample lists about 62,000 clones, about four fifths occurring once. The V and J genes are TRBV25-1 and TRBJ2-1; 12 bases map to TRBD2. The receptor comes from an adult with an advanced solid tumor such as melanoma, head and neck, liver or kidney cancer. This specimen consisted of CD4+ or CD8+ T cells sorted from blood, obtained in a trial of the OX40 agonist ivuxolimab. CDR3 sequence (DNA): TGTGCCAGCAGTAGACTAGCGGGAGCCTACAATGAGCAGTTCTTC. It codes for CASSRLAGAYNEQFF.